This T cell receptor beta chain was recorded in a study of T-cell reconstitution after alpha-beta-depleted transplantation in children (dated by TCRdb to about 2016). Regarding the research as a whole: Using TCR repertoire profiling, the study followed T-cell immune reconstitution in a quantitative way in children after TCRalphabeta/CD19-depleted allogeneic hematopoietic cell transplantation.

The receptor library was made with PCR. For sequencing, an Illumina HiSeq 2500 was employed. To normalize quantification of the TCRbeta repertoire, the TCR libraries were built with molecular barcoding that relied on unique molecular identifiers. TCRdb passed the public sequencing reads through fastp at Q25 and MiXCR, retaining productive beta sequences. Each record represents a unique CDR3 protein, reported with the most common genes and DNA among its rows. Across this sample there are approximately 270,000 distinct CDR3 sequences, with around 9.6% seen only once. Roughly a tenth of the sample is taken by the ten largest. With respect to this clonotype: Its cognate antigen has yet to be identified. No base quality information exists; no much larger clone differs at one position.

The CDR3 starts with the cysteine, ends with the phenylalanine, and has 14 residues. Only CDR3 DNA is held: 42 bases, read in frame from base 1. For this chain, trimming is 6 bases at the V end and 8 bases at the J end, and the number of junction bases without a gene match is 4. The V gene is TRBV12-3 or TRBV12-4 and the J gene is TRBJ2-1, with 13 middle bases fitting TRBD2. The origin of this receptor is a human donor who donated a stem cell graft to a child with SCID. Sequenced material: PBMCs from the stem cell graft donor, taken from the stem cell graft. Read as DNA, the sequence is TGTGCCAGCAGACTACTAGCGGGGGGGCATGAGCAGTTCTTC. It is translated as CASRLLAGGHEQFF.